The sequence of this TCR beta chain was determined in a study of blood T cell repertoires in COVID-19 (dated by TCRdb to the early 2020s). Notes on the research overall: The collaborator samples originated in the United States, Italy and Spain and spanned the acute and convalescent phases of COVID-19. The prospective study material was composed of cDNA or gDNA derived from T cells, B-cell-depleted T cells, or PBMCs. Deeply sampled blood TCRbeta repertoires from subjects exposed to, actively infected with, or recovered from COVID-19 were included in the dataset. The repertoires were made available in a free public database intended to serve as a resource for research on the immune response to SARS-CoV-2. The samples were drawn from the first 160 participants of the ongoing ImmuneRACE study and from about 1,200 subjects provided by 6 global collaborators. Sample metadata almost always included a de-identified subject ID, COVID-19 status, age in years and sex. Where available, HLA class I and class II types were obtained from metadata supplied by the sample provider rather than from assay-based typing. On the study overall, not on this receptor specifically: The quantity of clinical and demographic metadata differed by source and by participant and was supplied without curation.

V loses 10 bases at its end and J loses 0 bases; junction bases beyond the gene matches: 8. Sequences LNHDA (CDR1) and SQIVND (CDR2) are obtained from the germline V gene (reference sequence). The CDR3 holds 14 amino acids from the cysteine to the phenylalanine. Only the CDR3 DNA stays, 42 bases, in frame from base 1. Each collaborating institution followed its own protocols to collect whole blood in K2EDTA tubes. Collaborator samples were shipped for TCRbeta analysis as frozen whole blood, isolated PBMCs, or DNA extracted from either sample type. TCRbeta CDR3 regions were amplified from genomic DNA by means of the immunoSEQ Assay, a bias-controlled multiplex PCR. Processing in the source paper ran as follows. Nucleated cell counts per sample were estimated from amplification of reference gene primers within the assay. To quantify the absolute abundance of each unique TCRbeta CDR3 rearrangement, sequence reads were collapsed and filtered. For each sample, productive Simpson clonality was calculated as the square root of Simpson's diversity index across productive rearrangements. This immuneACCESS table, as held by TCRdb, lists in-frame sequences with V and J called but not all clones. Of the missing ones, under half trace to an unresolved V gene in checked studies; the others have no known cause. V and J calls and clone size are given by that table; D and trimming were obtained from the DNA. The sample profile shows under 150,000 clones; more than 65% of them were found once. The ten largest account for 1.5% to 1.7% of the sample.

This clone was seen more than once but under ten times. No cognate antigen has been identified for it. No base quality values were provided; no much bigger clone lies one nucleotide off. The chain is made from TRBV19 and TRBJ1-1, with TRBD1 identical over 7 junction bases. This receptor was taken from a man aged 50 or older with acute or convalescent COVID-19. Sequencing was done on a sample of peripheral blood. The CDR3 has the sequence CATLGDSVNTEAFF. The sequence in DNA is TGTGCCACCCTTGGGGACAGCGTGAACACTGAAGCTTTCTTT.